The 3 T cell receptor beta chains reported below all come from one sample, sequenced in a study of T cell changes during pregnancy in multiple sclerosis. Sequencing was performed with immunoSEQ multiplex PCR; in TCRdb, only in-frame clones are kept and a portion is missing. The sample contains tens of thousands of clones, 92% of which appear only once. The material sequenced was peripheral blood, taken in the first trimester of pregnancy. Receptor source: a female donor with multiple sclerosis, enrolled in a pregnancy study.

The chain joins TRBV18 to TRBJ1-3; D is possibly TRBD1 (5 bases). Germline V gene lookup returns CDR1 KGHSH and CDR2 LQKENI. V dropped 2 bases and J dropped 4 bases, with 27 bases sitting between them. The CDR3 runs to 20 residues. CDR3 nucleotides: TGTGCCAGCTCACCAATCCCGACAGACCTAAAAATTCGGACGGGAAACACCATATATTTT. Its translation: CASSPIPTDLKIRTGNTIYF.

The chain employs TRBV4-2 and TRBJ2-5; D is possibly TRBD2 (6 bases). V lost 2 bases, J lost 5 bases, and 24 bases lay in between. The CDR3 is 18 residues long. Germline loops: CDR1 LGHNA, CDR2 YNFKEQ. CDR3 residues: CASSQWGDRELPFETQYF. The CDR3 DNA sequence: TGTGCCAGCAGCCAATGGGGGGACCGGGAGCTCCCCTTTGAGACCCAGTACTTC.

V is TRBV5-1 and J is TRBJ2-1; tentative D call: TRBD2 (5 bases). Trimming took off 0 bases at V and 3 bases at J, with 10 bases between the two ends. The V gene's germline CDR1 is SGHRS and CDR2 YFSETQ. This CDR3 comprises 15 residues. The CDR3 sequence: CASSLGTGFYNEQFF. Here the CDR3 DNA reads TGCGCCAGCAGCTTGGGGACTGGGTTCTACAATGAGCAGTTCTTC.